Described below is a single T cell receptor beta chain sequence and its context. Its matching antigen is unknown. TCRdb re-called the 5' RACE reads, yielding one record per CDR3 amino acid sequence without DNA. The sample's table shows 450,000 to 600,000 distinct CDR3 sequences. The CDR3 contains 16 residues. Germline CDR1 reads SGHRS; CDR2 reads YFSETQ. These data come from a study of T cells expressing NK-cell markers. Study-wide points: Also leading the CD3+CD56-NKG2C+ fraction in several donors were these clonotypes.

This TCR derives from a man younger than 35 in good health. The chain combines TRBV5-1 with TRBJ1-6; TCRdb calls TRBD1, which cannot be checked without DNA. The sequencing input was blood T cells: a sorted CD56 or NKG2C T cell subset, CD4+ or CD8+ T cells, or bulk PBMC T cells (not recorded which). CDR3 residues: CASSLAPGKGNSPLHF.